The TCR beta chain described here comes from a study of a mutant IDH1 vaccine in newly diagnosed glioma. Study-level information: Treated patients, averaging approximately 40 years, were 62.5% male and roughly 40% female. Whole-study results and caveats: Evidence of vaccine-induced immune responses was documented in about 93% of patients.

On this clone: Its antigen is still unknown.

Repertoires were generated with immunoSEQ multiplex PCR, while TCRdb's copy carries only in-frame clones and drops some. Found here are under 90,000 clones, approximately 79% of them singletons; the top ten hold 8.2%. Germline-derived CDR1 and CDR2 are SGDLS and YYNGEE. This CDR3 region has 16 residues. The J segment lost 4 bases and the V segment lost 0 bases, leaving 4 bases of the junction unmatched. Noted time point: baseline, week 1 (first vaccination visit). Treatment indicated: pre-vaccination baseline after standard-of-care therapy. This specimen consisted of PBMCs, obtained from a glioma patient treated with radiotherapy, temozolomide or both. The origin of this receptor is a man over 45 with glioma. V and J are TRBV9 and TRBJ2-1, with 10 bases lining up with TRBD1. The CDR3 DNA is TGTGCCAGCAGCGTAGTAGGGACAGGGGTATACAATGAGCAGTTCTTC. It codes for CASSVVGTGVYNEQFF.